The 26 T cell receptor beta chains presented below share a single source sample, sequenced in a study of control samples from healthy donors and cancer patients. Data came from immunoSEQ multiplex PCR; TCRdb stores just in-frame clones and leaves some out. The sample contains under 450,000 clones, 75% to 95% of which appear only once. The sequenced sample consisted of PBMCs. These receptors all stem from a man aged 35-49 years with head and neck cancer.

This chain joins TRBV7-2 and TRBJ1-5; TRBD1 matches 7 bases. Germline CDR1 SGHTA, CDR2 FQGNSA. V trimming: 0 bases; J trimming: 4 bases; junction bases outside the gene matches: 6. The CDR3 is 16 amino acids. The CDR3 sequence is CASSLAAGGVNQPQHF. For the CDR3, the DNA is TGTGCCAGCAGCTTAGCGGCAGGGGGGGTAAATCAGCCCCAGCATTTT.

The V and J genes are TRBV6-2 or TRBV6-3 and TRBJ2-5; no clear D. This CDR3 has 16 amino acids. Germline V gene data show CDR1 as MNHEY and CDR2 as SVGEGT. V lost 6 bases and J lost 1, with 18 bases in between. The CDR3 sequence: CASSRLRLQAQETQYF. The CDR3 DNA reads TGTGCCAGCAGCCGCCTGAGGTTGCAGGCCCAAGAGACCCAGTACTTC.

The V call is TRBV28, the J call TRBJ2-7, with 9 bases that match TRBD1. The CDR3 runs to 18 residues. Trimming cost V 5 bases and J 4 bases; bases outside gene matches: 18. Germline V gives CDR1 MDHEN, CDR2 SYDVKM. CDR3 coding DNA: TGTGCCAGCAGTCCAGGGGGGGCGGGACAGGGACTTTCTTACGAGCAGTACTTC. Protein: CASSPGGAGQGLSYEQYF.

This sequence joins TRBV18 and TRBJ1-1; the D gene is possibly TRBD1 (5 bases). The CDR3 sequence is 15 residues long. The V gene's germline CDR1 is KGHSH and CDR2 LQKENI. The ends were cut back, 1 base at V and 6 bases at J, with 15 bases in the middle. The CDR3 here is CASSPLEGRGAEAFF. CDR3 DNA sequence: TGTGCCAGCTCACCACTAGAGGGGCGAGGTGCTGAAGCTTTCTTT.

The V call is TRBV6-5, the J call TRBJ1-4, with 8 bases matching TRBD1. This CDR3 has 15 amino acids. CDR1 is MNHEY and CDR2 is SVGAGI in the germline V gene. After removal of 6 bases from V and 6 bases from J, the junction contained 9 bases not matched to a gene. CDR3 sequence reads: CASRFTGGRHEKLFF. Written as DNA, the CDR3 is TGTGCCAGCAGGTTCACAGGGGGTCGTCATGAAAAACTGTTTTTT.

The chain links TRBV9 to TRBJ2-1; unclear D gene. V lost 0 bases, J lost 7 bases, and 14 bases lay in between. CDR3 length: 15 residues. Germline CDR1 and CDR2: SGDLS and YYNGEE. Here the CDR3 reads CASSVASSRVNEQFF. The CDR3 region has the DNA TGTGCCAGCAGCGTAGCCTCATCTCGGGTAAATGAGCAGTTCTTC.

This CDR3 reads CASRDRPNSPLHF. CDR3 DNA: TGTGCCAGCAGGGACAGACCAAATTCACCCCTCCACTTT. The V call is TRBV12-3 or TRBV12-4, the J call TRBJ1-6; possibly TRBD1 for D (6 bases). V lost 6 bases and J 7 bases, leaving 10 bases between the germline ends. The CDR3 has 13 residues.

The V call is TRBV9, the J call TRBJ1-5; unclear D gene. The CDR3 runs 13 residues. Deletions cut 0 bases from V and 7 bases from J, with 8 bases between. CDR1 SGDLS and CDR2 YYNGEE come from the germline V gene. Here the CDR3 reads CASSVDTQQPQHF. The CDR3 bases are TGTGCCAGCAGCGTAGACACCCAGCAGCCCCAGCATTTT.

In this sample, this clone turned up once. This chain joins TRBV13 and TRBJ2-5; D is possibly TRBD2 (6 bases). This CDR3 spans 15 amino acids. CDR1 PRHDT and CDR2 FYEKMQ come from the germline V gene (reference sequence). Deletions cut 5 bases from V and 5 bases from J, with 18 bases between. The CDR3 spells CASSPGEGAPETQYF. In nucleotides, the CDR3 is TGTGCCAGCAGCCCGGGGGAAGGGGCTCCGGAGACCCAGTACTTC.

This rearrangement joins TRBV7-8 to TRBJ2-5, with 7 bases that match TRBD1. The CDR3 is made up of 14 amino acids. V shed 3 bases and J 5 bases; nucleotides not matched to a gene: 6. CDR1 and CDR2 (germline): SGHVS, FQNEAQ. The CDR3 DNA is TGTGCCAGCAGCTTCTCAGGGGGAGAGGAGACCCAGTACTTC. It encodes CASSFSGGEETQYF.

This sequence joins TRBV3-1 (or the pseudogene TRBV3-2) and TRBJ1-6; unclear D gene. Germline CDR1 reads LGHDT; CDR2 reads YNNKEL (reference sequence). The V end lost 1 base, the J end lost 10 bases, and 5 bases lay between the germline ends. This CDR3 has 12 amino acids. Written as DNA, the CDR3 is TGTGCCAGCAGCCAAGGTCCGTCACCCCTCCACTTT. Its protein is CASSQGPSPLHF.

The chain is built from TRBV5-1 and TRBJ1-1, with D unclear. The CDR3 is 14 amino acids. Germline lookup yields CDR1 SGHRS and CDR2 YFSETQ. Trimming pared 4 bases from V and 0 bases from J, leaving 10 bases between. Written as DNA, the CDR3 is TGCGCCAGCAGCCCGACCGACCTGAACACTGAAGCTTTCTTT. Translated: CASSPTDLNTEAFF.

The CDR3 sequence is CASGLGYTF. Here the CDR3 DNA reads TGTGCCAGCGGGCTGGGCTACACCTTC. This chain uses TRBV28 with TRBJ1-2, with D unresolved. With 8 bases removed from V and 8 bases from J, the gap between germline ends came to 6 bases. Looked up from germline, CDR1 is MDHEN and CDR2 is SYDVKM. This CDR3 is built from 9 residues.

The count of this clone is one. CDR3: CAWIRENMNTEAFF. CDR3 nucleotide sequence: TGTGCCTGGATCAGAGAAAACATGAACACTGAAGCTTTCTTT. The genes are TRBV30 and TRBJ1-1; D is unclear. Germline CDR1 GTSNPN, CDR2 SVGIG (reference sequence). V lost 4 bases, J lost 0 bases, and 12 bases lay in between. This CDR3 is 14 amino acids long.

This chain connects TRBV3-1 (or the pseudogene TRBV3-2) to TRBJ2-2; D remains unclear. The germline V and J ends were trimmed by 5 bases and 3 bases, with 16 bases remaining between them. The CDR3 sequence is 16 residues long. CDR1 and CDR2 from the germline V gene are LGHDT and YNNKEL (reference sequence). The CDR3 nucleotides are TGTGCCAGCAGCGACCTCCTGGGCCTCGACACCGGGGAGCTGTTTTTT. This encodes CASSDLLGLDTGELFF.

This chain uses TRBV6-5 with TRBJ2-7; possibly TRBD1 for D (6 bases). The CDR3 extends over 14 amino acids. Trimming stripped 2 bases from V and 1 base from J, with 9 bases between. CDR1 and CDR2 from the germline V gene are MNHEY and SVGAGI. CDR3 in amino acids: CASSYDRRSYEQYF. CDR3 bases: TGTGCCAGCAGTTACGACAGGCGTTCCTACGAGCAGTACTTC.

The J gene is TRBJ1-6, the V gene TRBV30, with D possibly matching TRBD1 (5 bases). Trimming cost V 7 bases and J 8 bases, with 18 bases left between them. This CDR3 contains 14 residues. Germline V gene sequence: CDR1 GTSNPN, CDR2 SVGIG (reference sequence). CDR3 nucleotide sequence: TGTGCCTTTGGGACCTTACTTCCCCATTCACCCCTCCACTTT. Protein sequence: CAFGTLLPHSPLHF.

This chain joins TRBV11-3 and TRBJ2-3; TRBD1 aligns across 7 bases. The trim removed 5 bases at V and 2 bases at J, leaving 7 bases unmatched. CDR1 and CDR2 from the germline V gene are SGHNT and YENEEA. The CDR3 runs 15 residues. In DNA, the CDR3 is TGTGCCAGCAGCCGTTTCGGACAGGCCACAGATACGCAGTATTTT. The encoded protein is CASSRFGQATDTQYF.

The CDR3 here is CASSPAISTDTQYF. CDR3 in DNA: TGTGCCAGCTCACCCGCCATTAGCACAGATACGCAGTATTTT. V usage is TRBV18 and J usage is TRBJ2-3; D is undetermined. This CDR3 has 14 residues. Deletions cut 3 bases from V and 0 bases from J, with 7 bases between. Looked up from germline, CDR1 is KGHSH and CDR2 is LQKENI.

Notes on this clone: Mismatch with germline at one junction end may stem from a read error. V usage is TRBV19 and J usage is TRBJ1-4, with D maybe TRBD1 (6 bases). This CDR3 spans 15 amino acids. Germline V CDR1 and CDR2: LNHDA, SQIVND (reference sequence). CDR3 region: CASSTAGANHEKLFF. The CDR3 DNA reads as TGTGCTAGTAGTACGGCAGGGGCAAATCATGAAAAACTGTTTTTT.

This chain uses TRBV4-2 with TRBJ2-7, with 9 bases fitting TRBD2. Germline CDR1 is LGHNA and CDR2 is YNFKEQ. V was clipped by 0 bases and J by 3 bases; unmatched bases: 3. The CDR3 loop spans 15 amino acids. CDR3 sequence (DNA): TGTGCCAGCAGCCAAGATCCGACTAGCGGCTACGAGCAGTACTTC. This encodes CASSQDPTSGYEQYF.

The chain carries TRBV7-2 and TRBJ1-1; D not resolved. Trimming pared 0 bases from V and 1 base from J, leaving 6 bases between. CDR3 length: 14 amino acids. Germline assignment: CDR1 SGHTA and CDR2 FQGNSA. The CDR3 protein is CASSLARGNTEAFF. The CDR3 region has the DNA TGTGCCAGCAGCTTAGCCCGGGGGAACACTGAAGCTTTCTTT.

In nucleotides, the CDR3 is TGTGCCAGCAGCTTAGGAACAGGGGTAGTGGACTATGGCTACACCTTC. It is translated as CASSLGTGVVDYGYTF. The rearrangement uses TRBV11-2 and TRBJ1-2; 7 positions match TRBD1. The V gene end was trimmed by 1 base and the J gene end by 3 bases; junction bases not matched to a gene: 8. CDR3 length: 16 amino acids. Germline loops: CDR1 SGHAT, CDR2 FQNNGV.

This chain connects TRBV19 to TRBJ1-5, with D tentatively TRBD1 (5 bases). This CDR3 region has 13 residues. Trimming removed 5 bases from V and 4 bases from J, with 9 bases in between. The germline V gene has CDR1 LNHDA and CDR2 SQIVND (reference sequence). The CDR3 region has the DNA TGTGCCAGTAGTGGGGGACTTAATCAGCCCCAGCATTTT. Its translation is CASSGGLNQPQHF.

Notes on this clone: The sample holds other DNA sequences that translate to the same CDR3. The J gene is TRBJ2-5, the V gene TRBV18; possibly TRBD2 for D (6 bases). Between the trimmed V and J ends, which lost 6 bases and 1 base, there was a span of 9 bases. This CDR3 comprises 13 residues. Germline CDR1 KGHSH, CDR2 LQKENI. The CDR3 DNA is TGTGCCAGCTCCCCGGGGGTCCAAGAGACCCAGTACTTC. It encodes CASSPGVQETQYF.

This sequence joins TRBV23-1 and TRBJ1-4; D is undetermined. TRBV23-1 is marked as an open reading frame, function uncertain. Trimming stripped 3 bases from V and 0 bases from J, with 11 bases between. The CDR3 is 16 amino acids. The CDR3 DNA follows: TGCGCCAGCAGTCACCTGAACGGTGCAACTAATGAAAAACTGTTTTTT. Its protein product is CASSHLNGATNEKLFF.